This paragraph reports one T cell receptor (beta chain). The antigen remains undetermined. TCRdb's copy holds only in-frame clones and misses some; the assay was immunoSEQ multiplex PCR. The sample consists of about 20,000 clones, 80% to 90% of them appearing once. Sampled 1 year posttransplant, controls received myeloablative marrow transplants, methotrexate and a calcineurin inhibitor. Germline V gives CDR1 MNHEY, CDR2 SMNVEV (reference sequence). CDR3 length: 14 amino acids. The data were taken from a study of T cells after posttransplantation cyclophosphamide. Study-wide points: Later post-transplant blood repertoires were often dominated by donor CD8+ memory clones.

The chain has TRBV27 and TRBJ2-5; 8 bases are shared with TRBD1. The DNA end is more similar to TRBJ2-7, so the J call may be wrong. The sequence came from a female patient younger than 45 who received an allogeneic stem cell transplant from an unrelated donor, was CMV-positive, and had acute and chronic GVHD. The graft donor may have contributed some T cells. Source: PBMCs, taken 350 to 400 days after allogeneic stem cell transplant with calcineurin inhibitor and methotrexate. The CDR3 sequence is CASSLGTGSYEQYF. The CDR3 nucleotides read TGTGCCAGCAGTTTAGGGACAGGATCCTACGAGCAGTACTTC.